One sample yielded the 31 T cell receptor beta chains listed below, sequenced in a study of T cell repertoires in cytomegalovirus infection. Via MiXCR, TCRdb re-called the reads, giving one row per CDR3 protein. The sample shows approximately 1,000,000 distinct CDR3 sequences, 30% to 40% of them seen only once. For these TCRs, the target antigens are not known. Sequenced material: cultured CD8+ T cells from PBMCs, taken from culture after CMV antigen stimulation. Source of these receptors: a human donor in good health (CMV status not recorded). Some clones in this sample may be carry-over from other donors' samples.

This clonotype was found many times. The rearrangement links TRBV7-6 to TRBJ2-6; TRBD1 is a possible D gene (5 bases). V lost 0 bases and J 3 bases, leaving 6 bases between the germline ends. The CDR3 sequence is 15 residues long. Per germline, CDR1 SGHVS and CDR2 FNYEAQ. As DNA, the CDR3 is TGTGCCAGCAGCTTAGCAGGGGTTGGGGCCAACGTCCTGACTTTC. As protein: CASSLAGVGANVLTF.

This clonotype has ten or more counts. The V call is TRBV7-2, the J call TRBJ2-3, with D maybe TRBD1 (6 bases). Germline V gene data show CDR1 as SGHTA and CDR2 as FQGNSA. This CDR3 has 15 residues. Trimming removed 1 base at V and 4 bases at J, with 12 bases between. CDR3 sequence: CASSLVAGGADTQYF. CDR3 sequence (DNA): TGTGCCAGCAGCTTAGTGGCTGGGGGCGCAGATACGCAGTATTTT.

The chain couples TRBV5-6 to TRBJ1-5, with TRBD1 matching over 9 bases. The CDR3 loop spans 15 amino acids. Germline V gives CDR1 SGHDT, CDR2 YYEEEE. Trimming at V came to 4 bases and at J to 8 bases, leaving 10 bases not matched to a gene. The CDR3 loop reads CASSDTGGGNKPQHF. DNA of the CDR3: TGTGCCAGCAGCGATACAGGGGGCGGAAATAAGCCCCAGCATTTT.

This CDR3 is CASEDRGDIPQYF. Written as DNA, the CDR3 is TGTGCCAGCGAGGACAGGGGAGACATACCGCAGTACTTC. This chain joins TRBV6-2 or TRBV6-3 and TRBJ2-7; 9 nucleotides align to TRBD1. The J segment lost 9 bases and the V segment lost 8 bases, leaving 11 bases of the junction unmatched. Germline V lookup: CDR1 MNHEY, CDR2 SVGEGT. This CDR3 has 13 amino acids.

This clonotype has a handful of counts. The rearrangement joins TRBV5-4 to TRBJ2-7, with 10 bases lining up with TRBD1. The CDR3 spans 14 residues. J was trimmed by 7 bases and V by 4 bases; bases with no gene match: 8. CDR1 SGHNT and CDR2 YYREEE come from the germline V gene (reference sequence). CDR3 sequence: CASSNRQGAGEQYV. CDR3 nucleotides: TGTGCCAGCAGCAACAGACAGGGGGCGGGTGAGCAGTACGTC.

The V gene is TRBV12-3 or TRBV12-4, the J gene TRBJ1-2; TRBD1 aligns across 7 bases. V shed 2 bases, J shed 8 bases, and the junction held 14 bases outside the gene matches. This CDR3 has 16 amino acids. The CDR3 sequence is CASSLSSTGKERGYTF. CDR3 nucleotides: TGTGCCAGCAGTTTATCTTCGACAGGGAAGGAGCGGGGCTACACCTTC.

This chain links TRBV6-5 with TRBJ1-4; D not certain. The ends were cut back, 6 bases at V and 1 base at J, with 12 bases in the middle. The CDR3 covers 15 residues. In germline, CDR1 is MNHEY, CDR2 SVGAGI. Here the CDR3 DNA reads TGTGCCAGCAGGCCACCGGAGCTAACTAATGAAAAACTGTTTTTT. Translating gives CASRPPELTNEKLFF.

This clonotype turned up a few times. The chain is built from TRBV12-3 or TRBV12-4 and TRBJ2-3, with 9 bases identical to TRBD2. This CDR3 is 15 amino acids long. V dropped 10 bases and J dropped 1; count of bases not matched to a gene: 9. DNA of the CDR3: TGTGCCACCGAGGATGAGCGGGGGGGCACAGATACGCAGTATTTT. Protein: CATEDERGGTDTQYF.

There are a few counts of this clonotype. V usage is TRBV28 and J usage is TRBJ2-5; unclear D gene. V was trimmed by 0 bases and J by 1 base, leaving 12 bases between them. This CDR3 region has 16 residues. CDR1 is MDHEN, CDR2 SYDVKM, per germline. The CDR3 spells CASSLWTPQPQETQYF. DNA for the CDR3: TGTGCCAGCAGTTTATGGACTCCGCAACCCCAAGAGACCCAGTACTTC.

The chain carries TRBV10-3 and TRBJ1-1, with D unclear. V was trimmed by 3 bases and J by 7 bases, leaving 12 bases between them. This CDR3 is built from 13 residues. Germline CDR1 ENHRY, CDR2 SYGVKD. The CDR3 spells CAISEKGPGEAFF. The CDR3 nucleotides are TGTGCCATCAGTGAAAAGGGTCCGGGTGAAGCTTTCTTT.

This clonotype occurred a few times. The gene calls are TRBV7-6 and TRBJ2-3; D remains unclear. Germline V gene sequence: CDR1 SGHVS, CDR2 FNYEAQ. CDR3 length equals 15 residues. The ends were cut back, 1 base at V and 0 bases at J, with 8 bases in the middle. The CDR3 protein is CASSLEAASTDTQYF. The CDR3 DNA is TGTGCCAGCAGCTTAGAGGCCGCTAGCACAGATACGCAGTATTTT. Filled out from reference TRBV7-6 and TRBJ2-3, the complete variable domain reads GAGVSQSPRYKVTKRGQDVALRCDPISGHVSLYWYRQALGQGPEFLTYFNYEAQQDKSGLPNDRFSAERPEGSISTLTIQRTEQRDSAMYRCASSLEAASTDTQYFGPGTRLTVL.

There are a few counts of this clonotype. The chain couples TRBV28 to TRBJ2-2; D ambiguous. Per the germline V gene, CDR1 is MDHEN and CDR2 is SYDVKM. CDR3 length: 17 residues. V lost 3 bases to trimming and J lost 0 bases, with 14 bases between them. The CDR3 nucleotides read TGTGCCAGCAGTTTCCCTGCGACAACCGCGAACACCGGGGAGCTGTTTTTT. Residues: CASSFPATTANTGELFF.

This clonotype was observed a few times. The chain is built from TRBV6-5 and TRBJ1-4; no clear D. Deletions cut 1 base from V and 8 bases from J, with 5 bases between. The V gene's germline CDR1 is MNHEY and CDR2 SVGAGI. The CDR3 is 12 amino acids. Written as DNA, the CDR3 is TGTGCCAGCAGTTACTATGGGGAAAAACTGTTTTTT. It yields the protein CASSYYGEKLFF.

This rearrangement joins TRBV4-3 to TRBJ1-1; D gene uncertain. V lost 3 bases and J 0 bases, leaving 11 bases between the germline ends. Per germline, CDR1 LGHNA and CDR2 YSLEER. This CDR3 has 15 residues. DNA for the CDR3: TGCGCCAGCAGCCAGGAGGAGCGTCTGAACACTGAAGCTTTCTTT. Its protein product is CASSQEERLNTEAFF.

This clonotype was counted between two and nine times. The V and J genes are TRBV4-1 and TRBJ1-4, with D possibly matching TRBD1 (5 bases). V was trimmed by 0 bases and J by 4 bases, leaving 9 bases between them. The CDR3 runs to 15 residues. CDR1 and CDR2 (germline): MGHRA, YSYEKL. In DNA, the CDR3 is TGCGCCAGCAGCCAAGAGAGGGGAGTTAATGAAAAACTGTTTTTT. It yields the protein CASSQERGVNEKLFF.

In its sample, this clonotype was seen a few times. This chain uses TRBV2 with TRBJ1-6; tentative D call: TRBD1 (6 bases). From germline, CDR1 is SNHLY and CDR2 FYNNEI. V lost 4 bases to trimming and J lost 5 bases, with 21 bases between them. The CDR3 is made up of 18 amino acids. CDR3 bases: TGTGCCAGCAGTGTCCCCTCCGAACAGGGATCGAATAATTCACCCCTCCACTTT. Its translation: CASSVPSEQGSNNSPLHF.

This clonotype showed up just a few times. The chain employs TRBV20-1 and TRBJ2-2, with 8 bases aligning to TRBD2. V shed 0 bases, J shed 2 bases, and the junction held 8 bases outside the gene matches. This CDR3 contains 17 residues. Germline assignment: CDR1 DFQATT and CDR2 SNEGSKA (reference sequence). The CDR3 DNA sequence: TGCAGTGCTAGAGATCGTGCGGGGGGACTCAACACCGGGGAGCTGTTTTTT. Protein: CSARDRAGGLNTGELFF.

The chain links TRBV7-6 to TRBJ1-1; TRBD1 agrees at 11 bases. This CDR3 comprises 13 residues. Germline V CDR1 and CDR2: SGHVS, FNYEAQ. V gave up 1 base and J gave up 12 bases; unmatched junction bases: 4. The CDR3 sequence is CASSLGTGGASFF. CDR3 sequence (DNA): TGTGCCAGCAGCTTAGGGACAGGGGGCGCATCTTTCTTT.

This chain joins TRBV6-1 and TRBJ2-7, with D unclear. The germline V gene has CDR1 MNHNS and CDR2 SASEGT. V lost 6 bases to trimming and J lost 7 bases, with 10 bases between them. There are 11 residues in the CDR3. The CDR3 protein is CASSVAWEQYF. As DNA, the CDR3 is TGTGCCAGCAGCGTGGCTTGGGAGCAGTACTTC.

The table lists this clonotype with many counts. The chain carries TRBV28 and TRBJ2-5, with D perhaps TRBD2 (6 bases). This CDR3 has 17 amino acids. CDR1 is MDHEN, CDR2 SYDVKM, per germline. Trimming removed 3 bases from V and 0 bases from J, with 17 bases in between. CDR3 sequence reads: CASSFLVAVQYQETQYF. The CDR3 nucleotides read TGTGCCAGCAGTTTCTTGGTAGCGGTCCAGTACCAAGAGACCCAGTACTTC.

This clonotype appeared a few times. The genes are TRBV14 and TRBJ2-1, with TRBD1 as a possible D gene (5 bases). V was clipped by 0 bases and J by 4 bases, with 7 bases between them. The CDR3 contains 14 residues. CDR1 and CDR2 from the germline V gene are SGHDN and FVKESK. The CDR3 region is CASSQEGPYNEQFF. The CDR3 DNA is TGTGCCAGCAGCCAAGAGGGGCCTTACAATGAGCAGTTCTTC.

The V gene is TRBV6-5, the J gene TRBJ2-1; 7 bases line up with TRBD2. The CDR3 sequence is 15 residues long. The V and J ends lost 0 bases and 5 bases, in that order; junction bases with no gene match: 4. Germline CDR1 and CDR2: MNHEY and SVGAGI. As DNA, the CDR3 is TGTGCCAGCAGTTACTCAGGGACTATAGACAATGAGCAGTTCTTC. Protein sequence: CASSYSGTIDNEQFF.

V and J are TRBV28 and TRBJ1-1; 7 bases are a match to TRBD1. The CDR3 loop spans 15 amino acids. In germline, CDR1 is MDHEN, CDR2 SYDVKM. The J segment lost 0 bases and the V segment lost 5 bases, leaving 6 bases of the junction unmatched. The CDR3 region is CASSQYRGLNTEAFF. The CDR3 region has the DNA TGTGCCAGCAGTCAATACAGGGGCTTGAACACTGAAGCTTTCTTT.

The chain has TRBV29-1 and TRBJ2-2; D uncertain. The CDR3 is 11 residues long. V lost 1 base to trimming and J lost 7 bases, with 4 bases between them. CDR1 is SQVTM and CDR2 is ANQGSEA in the germline V gene. This CDR3 reads CSVEGRGELFF. The CDR3, as DNA: TGCAGCGTTGAAGGCCGCGGGGAGCTGTTTTTT.

This clonotype was seen only a few times. This rearrangement joins TRBV5-4 to TRBJ1-1; no clear D gene. This CDR3 contains 13 residues. Trimming removed 3 bases from V and 4 bases from J, with 10 bases in between. CDR1 is SGHNT and CDR2 is YYREEE in the germline V gene (reference sequence). The CDR3 DNA sequence: TGTGCCAGCAGCTCGGCCCCAAGCACTGAAGCTTTCTTT. Amino acids: CASSSAPSTEAFF. The variable domain in full, with the rest retrieved from reference TRBV5-4 and TRBJ1-1, is ETGVTQSPTHLIKTRGQQVTLRCSSQSGHNTVSWYQQALGQGPQFIFQYYREEENGRGNFPPRFSGLQFPNYSSELNVNALELDDSALYLCASSSAPSTEAFFGQGTRLTVV.

This clonotype showed up many times. In DNA form, the CDR3 reads TGTGCCAGCAGCGCGGGACAGCTCGAGAGAGAGACCCAGTACTTC. It codes for CASSAGQLERETQYF. This rearrangement joins TRBV5-4 to TRBJ2-5, with D tentatively TRBD1 (7 bases). Per the germline V gene, CDR1 is SGHNT and CDR2 is YYREEE (reference sequence). V lost 4 bases and J lost 4, with 17 bases in between. There are 15 residues in the CDR3.

The chain employs TRBV27 and TRBJ2-1; 11 nucleotides align to TRBD2. Germline lookup yields CDR1 MNHEY and CDR2 SMNVEV (reference sequence). This CDR3 is built from 17 residues. V lost 1 base, J lost 5 bases, and 7 bases stayed unmatched. DNA for the CDR3: TGTGCCAGCAGTTTATGGGCTAGCGGGGGGCCCCACAATGAGCAGTTCTTC. Protein product: CASSLWASGGPHNEQFF.

The chain recombines TRBV27 with TRBJ1-5; D gene uncertain. The CDR3 totals 15 residues. Trimming pared 3 bases from V and 5 bases from J, leaving 14 bases between. Germline values: CDR1 MNHEY, CDR2 SMNVEV (reference sequence). CDR3 loop: CASSFSARKDQPQHF. The CDR3 coding sequence is TGTGCCAGCAGTTTCTCCGCAAGAAAAGATCAGCCCCAGCATTTT.

The V call is TRBV12-3 or TRBV12-4, the J call TRBJ2-1; tentatively, D is TRBD1 (6 bases). CDR3 length: 14 residues. V was trimmed by 5 bases and J by 8 bases, leaving 16 bases between them. CDR3 DNA: TGTGCCAGCAGTCTAAGGGACATTGGCTATGAGCAGTTCTTC. Translating it yields CASSLRDIGYEQFF.

The chain is built from TRBV5-4 and TRBJ2-5; D gene ambiguous. The V gene's germline CDR1 is SGHNT and CDR2 YYREEE (reference sequence). The CDR3 is 15 amino acids. Trimming took off 4 bases at V and 2 bases at J, with 15 bases between the two ends. The CDR3 DNA sequence: TGTGCCAGCAGCCCTGAATACAGCGTTCAAGAGACCCAGTACTTC. Translation: CASSPEYSVQETQYF.

This clonotype was observed many times. Here the CDR3 DNA reads TGTGCCAGCAGCGCCCGCCGGGACAGGGAAGCGCAGTATTTT. Amino acid sequence: CASSARRDREAQYF. The chain uses TRBV7-9 and TRBJ2-3; 9 nucleotides match TRBD1. After removal of 5 bases from V and 10 bases from J, the junction contained 10 bases not matched to a gene. The length of the CDR3 is 14 residues. Germline loops: CDR1 SEHNR, CDR2 FQNEAQ (reference sequence).